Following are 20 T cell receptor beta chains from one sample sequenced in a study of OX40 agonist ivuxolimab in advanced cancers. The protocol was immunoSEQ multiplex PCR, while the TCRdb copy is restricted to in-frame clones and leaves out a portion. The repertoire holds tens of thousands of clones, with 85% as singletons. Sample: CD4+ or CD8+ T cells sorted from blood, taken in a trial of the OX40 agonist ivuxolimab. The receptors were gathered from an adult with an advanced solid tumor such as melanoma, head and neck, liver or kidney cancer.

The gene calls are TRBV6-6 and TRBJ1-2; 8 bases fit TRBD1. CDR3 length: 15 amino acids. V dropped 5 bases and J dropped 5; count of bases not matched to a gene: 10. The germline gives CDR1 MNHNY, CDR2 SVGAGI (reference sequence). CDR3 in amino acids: CASSDTRTGSYGYTF. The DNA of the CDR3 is TGTGCCAGCAGTGATACGAGGACAGGGAGTTATGGCTACACCTTC.

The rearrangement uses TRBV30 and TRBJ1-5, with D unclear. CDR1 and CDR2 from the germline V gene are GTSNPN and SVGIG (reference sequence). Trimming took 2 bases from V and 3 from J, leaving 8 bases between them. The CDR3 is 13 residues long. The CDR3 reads CAWSPTVNQPQHF. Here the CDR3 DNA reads TGTGCCTGGAGTCCAACAGTCAATCAGCCCCAGCATTTT.

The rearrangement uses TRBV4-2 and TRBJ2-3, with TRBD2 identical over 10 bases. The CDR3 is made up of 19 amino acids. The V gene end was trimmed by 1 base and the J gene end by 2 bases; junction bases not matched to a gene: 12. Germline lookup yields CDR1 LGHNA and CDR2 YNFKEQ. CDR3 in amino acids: CASSQGSHQRGGYTDTQYF. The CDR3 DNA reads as TGTGCCAGCAGCCAAGGGTCCCATCAGCGGGGGGGATACACAGATACGCAGTATTTT.

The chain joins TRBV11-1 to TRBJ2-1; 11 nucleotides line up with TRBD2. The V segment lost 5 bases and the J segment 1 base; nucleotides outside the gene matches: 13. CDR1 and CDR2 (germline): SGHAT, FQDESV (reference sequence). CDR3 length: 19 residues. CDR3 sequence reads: CASSPNLVAGGFSYNEQFF. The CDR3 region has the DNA TGTGCCAGCAGCCCTAACTTGGTAGCGGGGGGGTTTTCCTACAATGAGCAGTTCTTC. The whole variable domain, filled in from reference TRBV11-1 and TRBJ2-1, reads EAEVAQSPRYKITEKSQAVAFWCDPISGHATLYWYRQILGQGPELLVQFQDESVVDDSQLPKDRFSAERLKGVDSTLKIQPAELGDSAMYLCASSPNLVAGGFSYNEQFFGPGTRLTVL.

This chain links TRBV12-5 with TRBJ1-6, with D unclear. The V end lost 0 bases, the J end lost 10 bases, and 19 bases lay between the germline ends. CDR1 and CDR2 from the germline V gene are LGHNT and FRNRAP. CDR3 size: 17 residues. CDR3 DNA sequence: TGTGCTAGTGGTTTGGTACCCTCCCAGGAGGCGGGATCACCCCTCCACTTT. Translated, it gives CASGLVPSQEAGSPLHF.

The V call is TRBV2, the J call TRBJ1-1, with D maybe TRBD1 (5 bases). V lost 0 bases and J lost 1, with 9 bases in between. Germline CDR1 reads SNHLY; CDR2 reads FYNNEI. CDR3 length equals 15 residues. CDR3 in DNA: TGTGCCAGCAGTGAAGCGCCAGGGTGGAACACTGAAGCTTTCTTT. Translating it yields CASSEAPGWNTEAFF.

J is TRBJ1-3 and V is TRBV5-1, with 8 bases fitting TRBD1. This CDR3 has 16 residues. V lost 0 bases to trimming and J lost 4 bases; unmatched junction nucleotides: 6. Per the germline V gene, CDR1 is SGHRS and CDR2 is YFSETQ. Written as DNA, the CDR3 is TGCGCCAGCAGCTTGGCCCTGACAGGGGAAGGAAACACCATATATTTT. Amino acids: CASSLALTGEGNTIYF.

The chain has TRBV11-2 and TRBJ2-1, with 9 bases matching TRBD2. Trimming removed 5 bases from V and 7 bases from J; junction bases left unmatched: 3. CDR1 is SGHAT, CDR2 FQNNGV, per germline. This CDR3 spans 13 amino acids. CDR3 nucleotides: TGTGCCAGCAGCGTAGGACTAGCGAATGAGCAGTTCTTC. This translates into CASSVGLANEQFF.

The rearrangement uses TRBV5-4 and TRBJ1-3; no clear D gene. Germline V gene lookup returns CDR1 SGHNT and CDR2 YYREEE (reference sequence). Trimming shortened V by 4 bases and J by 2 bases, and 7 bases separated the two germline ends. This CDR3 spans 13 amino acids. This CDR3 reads CASSLLPGNTIYF. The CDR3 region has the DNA TGTGCCAGCAGCCTCCTTCCTGGAAACACCATATATTTT.

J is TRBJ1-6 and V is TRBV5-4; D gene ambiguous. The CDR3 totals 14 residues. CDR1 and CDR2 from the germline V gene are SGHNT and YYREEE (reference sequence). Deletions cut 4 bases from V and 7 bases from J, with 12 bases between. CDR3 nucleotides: TGTGCCAGCAGCCCCCATCAAGGGAATTCACCCCTCCACTTT. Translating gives CASSPHQGNSPLHF.

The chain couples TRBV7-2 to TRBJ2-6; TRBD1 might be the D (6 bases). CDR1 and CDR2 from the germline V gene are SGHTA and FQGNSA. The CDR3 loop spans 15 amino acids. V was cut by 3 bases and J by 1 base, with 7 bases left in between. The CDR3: CASSFQGSGANVLTF. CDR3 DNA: TGTGCCAGCAGCTTCCAGGGGTCTGGGGCCAACGTCCTGACTTTC.

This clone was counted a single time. CDR3 in amino acids: CASSLASRDGEKHF. As DNA, the CDR3 is TGCGCCAGCAGCTTGGCAAGCCGGGACGGAGAAAAGCATTTT. The chain combines TRBV5-1 with TRBJ1-5; tentative D call: TRBD1 (5 bases). The CDR3 is 14 amino acids. Germline CDR1 SGHRS, CDR2 YFSETQ. The ends were cut back, 0 bases at V and 14 bases at J, with 18 bases in the middle. Combining the CDR3 with reference TRBV5-1 and TRBJ1-5 gives the whole variable domain KAGVTQTPRYLIKTRGQQVTLSCSPISGHRSVSWYQQTPGQGLQFLFEYFSETQRNKGNFPGRFSGRQFSNSRSEMNVSTLELGDSALYLCASSLASRDGEKHFGDGTRLSIL.

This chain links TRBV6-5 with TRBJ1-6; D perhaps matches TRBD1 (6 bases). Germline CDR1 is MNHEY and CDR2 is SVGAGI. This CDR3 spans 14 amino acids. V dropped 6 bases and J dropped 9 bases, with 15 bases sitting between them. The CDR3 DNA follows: TGTGCCAGCAGCCTAGAGGGGGGAGGTTCACCCCTCCACTTT. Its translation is CASSLEGGGSPLHF.

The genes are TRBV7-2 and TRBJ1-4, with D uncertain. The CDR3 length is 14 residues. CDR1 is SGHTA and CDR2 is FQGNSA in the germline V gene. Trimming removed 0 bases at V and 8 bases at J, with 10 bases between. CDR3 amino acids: CASSLATATEKLFF. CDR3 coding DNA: TGTGCCAGCAGCTTAGCAACAGCCACCGAAAAACTGTTTTTT.

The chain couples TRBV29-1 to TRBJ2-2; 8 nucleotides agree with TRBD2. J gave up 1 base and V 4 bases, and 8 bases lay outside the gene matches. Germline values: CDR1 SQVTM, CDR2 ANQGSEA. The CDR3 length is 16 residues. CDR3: CSVARRGAGNTGELFF. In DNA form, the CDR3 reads TGCAGCGTTGCCCGGCGGGGGGCGGGGAACACCGGGGAGCTGTTTTTT.

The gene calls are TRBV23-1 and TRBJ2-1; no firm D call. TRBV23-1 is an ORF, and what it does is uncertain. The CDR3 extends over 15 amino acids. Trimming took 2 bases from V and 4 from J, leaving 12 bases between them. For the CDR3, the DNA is TGCGCCAGCAGTCAACCAGCCGCGGATTACAATGAGCAGTTCTTC. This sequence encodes CASSQPAADYNEQFF.

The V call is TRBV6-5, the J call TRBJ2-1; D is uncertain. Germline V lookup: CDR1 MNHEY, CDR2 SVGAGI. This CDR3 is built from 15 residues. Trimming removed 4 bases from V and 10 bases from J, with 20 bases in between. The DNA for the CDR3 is TGTGCCAGCAGTTTCCCCGCACGCCGCGGCAGAGAGCAGTTCTTC. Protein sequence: CASSFPARRGREQFF.

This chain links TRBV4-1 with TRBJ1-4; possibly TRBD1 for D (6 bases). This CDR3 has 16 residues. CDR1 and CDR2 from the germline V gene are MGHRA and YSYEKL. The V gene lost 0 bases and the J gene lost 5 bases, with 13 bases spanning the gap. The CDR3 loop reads CASSQDGFTGNEKLFF. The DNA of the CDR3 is TGCGCCAGCAGCCAAGACGGGTTCACAGGGAATGAAAAACTGTTTTTT.

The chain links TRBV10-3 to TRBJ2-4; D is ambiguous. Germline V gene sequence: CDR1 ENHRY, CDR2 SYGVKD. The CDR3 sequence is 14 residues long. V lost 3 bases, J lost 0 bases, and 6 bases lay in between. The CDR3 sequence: CAISDLVAKNIQYF. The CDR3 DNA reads TGTGCCATCAGTGATCTAGTAGCCAAAAACATTCAGTACTTC.

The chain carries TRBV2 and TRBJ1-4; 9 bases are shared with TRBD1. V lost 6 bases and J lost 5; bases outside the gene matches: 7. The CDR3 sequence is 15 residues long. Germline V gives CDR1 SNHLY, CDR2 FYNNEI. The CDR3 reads CASRDSGTGNEKLFF. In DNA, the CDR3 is TGTGCCAGCAGGGATTCCGGGACAGGGAATGAAAAACTGTTTTTT.